The present T cell receptor beta chain was sequenced within a study of tumor-infiltrating lymphocytes in oesophageal squamous cell carcinoma. From germline, CDR1 is SGHTA and CDR2 FQGNSA. This CDR3 has 11 amino acids. Trimming removed 5 bases at V and 7 bases at J, with 7 bases between. TCRdb re-called the PCR reads with MiXCR, one entry per CDR3 protein. The profile shows over 10,000 distinct CDR3 sequences, 50% to 60% of them singletons. Sequencing used esophageal tumor tissue. This TCR was recovered from a female donor with esophageal squamous cell carcinoma. The V call is TRBV7-2, the J call TRBJ2-3; D gene unclear. CDR3 loop: CASSRTYTQYF. The CDR3 DNA reads TGTGCCAGCAGCCGGACCTATACGCAGTATTTT.